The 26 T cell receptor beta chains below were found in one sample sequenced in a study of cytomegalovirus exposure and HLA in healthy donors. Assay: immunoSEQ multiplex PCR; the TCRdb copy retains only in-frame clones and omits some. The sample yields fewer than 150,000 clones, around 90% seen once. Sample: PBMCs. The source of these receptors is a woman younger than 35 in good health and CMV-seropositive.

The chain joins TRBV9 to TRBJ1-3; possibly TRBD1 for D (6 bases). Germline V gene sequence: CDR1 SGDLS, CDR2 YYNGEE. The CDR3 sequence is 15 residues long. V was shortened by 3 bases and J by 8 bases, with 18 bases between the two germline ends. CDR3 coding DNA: TGTGCCAGCAGCGCGACCAGGGGACCCGTGGACACCATATATTTT. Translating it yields CASSATRGPVDTIYF.

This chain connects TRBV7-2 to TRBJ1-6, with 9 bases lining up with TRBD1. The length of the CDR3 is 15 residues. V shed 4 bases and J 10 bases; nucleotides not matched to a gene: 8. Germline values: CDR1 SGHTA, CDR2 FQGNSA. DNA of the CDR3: TGTGCCAGCAGCTCTAGGACAGGGGACGAGTCACCCCTCCACTTT. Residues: CASSSRTGDESPLHF.

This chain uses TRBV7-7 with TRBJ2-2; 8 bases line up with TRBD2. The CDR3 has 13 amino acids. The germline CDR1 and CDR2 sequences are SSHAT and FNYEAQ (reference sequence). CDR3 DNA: TGTGCTAGCGGGGCAGGGGTGACCGGGGAGCTGTTTTTT. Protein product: CASGAGVTGELFF.

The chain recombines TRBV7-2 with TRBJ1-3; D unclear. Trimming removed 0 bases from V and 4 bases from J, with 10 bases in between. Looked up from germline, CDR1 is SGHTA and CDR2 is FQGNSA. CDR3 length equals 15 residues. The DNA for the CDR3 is TGTGCCAGCAGCTTAGCCTCATTGAGCGGAAACACCATATATTTT. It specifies CASSLASLSGNTIYF.

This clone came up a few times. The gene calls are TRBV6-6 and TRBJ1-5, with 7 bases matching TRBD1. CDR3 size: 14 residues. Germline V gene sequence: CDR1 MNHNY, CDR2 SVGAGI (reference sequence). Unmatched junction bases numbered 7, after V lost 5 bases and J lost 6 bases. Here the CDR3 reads CASSPRQGPQPQHF. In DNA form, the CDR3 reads TGTGCCAGCAGTCCTCGACAGGGTCCTCAGCCCCAGCATTTT.

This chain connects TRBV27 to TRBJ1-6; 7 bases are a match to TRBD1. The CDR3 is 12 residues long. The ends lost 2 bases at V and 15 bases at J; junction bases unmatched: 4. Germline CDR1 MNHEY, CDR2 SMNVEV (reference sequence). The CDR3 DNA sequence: TGTGCCAGCAGTTTAAGGGGGCGCAACCTCCACTTT. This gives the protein CASSLRGRNLHF.

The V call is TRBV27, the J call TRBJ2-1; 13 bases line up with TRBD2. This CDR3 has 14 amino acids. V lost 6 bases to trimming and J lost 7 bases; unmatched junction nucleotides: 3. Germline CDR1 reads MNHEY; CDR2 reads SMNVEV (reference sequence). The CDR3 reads CASSGTSGTNEQFF. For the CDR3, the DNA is TGTGCCAGCAGCGGGACTAGCGGGACAAATGAGCAGTTCTTC.

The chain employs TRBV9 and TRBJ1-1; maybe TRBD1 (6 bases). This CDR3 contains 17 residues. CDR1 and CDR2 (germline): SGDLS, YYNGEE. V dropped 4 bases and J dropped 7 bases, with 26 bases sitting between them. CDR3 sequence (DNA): TGTGCCAGCAGCCCCCCGACAGGCCGATCCACCTTCCTTGAAGCTTTCTTT. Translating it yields CASSPPTGRSTFLEAFF.

The CDR3 protein is CASSFPTGGFTDTQYF. The CDR3 region has the DNA TGTGCCAGCAGCTTTCCGACAGGGGGTTTCACAGATACGCAGTATTTT. The rearrangement uses TRBV5-4 and TRBJ2-3; 9 nucleotides align to TRBD1. The V gene end was trimmed by 2 bases and the J gene end by 2 bases; junction bases not matched to a gene: 6. CDR3 size: 16 residues. Germline V gene lookup returns CDR1 SGHNT and CDR2 YYREEE (reference sequence). Complete variable domain (other parts from reference TRBV5-4 and TRBJ2-3): ETGVTQSPTHLIKTRGQQVTLRCSSQSGHNTVSWYQQALGQGPQFIFQYYREEENGRGNFPPRFSGLQFPNYSSELNVNALELDDSALYLCASSFPTGGFTDTQYFGPGTRLTVL.

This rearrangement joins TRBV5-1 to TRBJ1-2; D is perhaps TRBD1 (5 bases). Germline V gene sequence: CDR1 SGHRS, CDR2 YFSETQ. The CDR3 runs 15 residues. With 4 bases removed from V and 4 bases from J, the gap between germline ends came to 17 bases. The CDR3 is CASSVLPGSFYGYTF. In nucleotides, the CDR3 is TGCGCCAGCAGCGTACTTCCAGGGTCCTTCTATGGCTACACCTTC.

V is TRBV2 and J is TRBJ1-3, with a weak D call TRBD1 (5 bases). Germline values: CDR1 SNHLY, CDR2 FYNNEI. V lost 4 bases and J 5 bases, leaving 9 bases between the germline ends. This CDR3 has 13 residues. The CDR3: CASSVDRRNTIYF. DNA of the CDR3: TGTGCCAGCAGTGTAGACAGAAGAAACACCATATATTTT.

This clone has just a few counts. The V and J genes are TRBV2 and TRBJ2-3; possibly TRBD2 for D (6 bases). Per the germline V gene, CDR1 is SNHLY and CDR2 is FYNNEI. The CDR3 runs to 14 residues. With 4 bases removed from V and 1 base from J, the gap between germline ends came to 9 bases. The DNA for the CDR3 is TGTGCCAGCAGTGTAGGGACTCGCACAGATACGCAGTATTTT. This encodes CASSVGTRTDTQYF. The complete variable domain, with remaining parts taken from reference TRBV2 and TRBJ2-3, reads EPEVTQTPSHQVTQMGQEVILRCVPISNHLYFYWYRQILGQKVEFLVSFYNNEISEKSEIFDDQFSVERPDGSNFTLKIRSTKLEDSAMYFCASSVGTRTDTQYFGPGTRLTVL.

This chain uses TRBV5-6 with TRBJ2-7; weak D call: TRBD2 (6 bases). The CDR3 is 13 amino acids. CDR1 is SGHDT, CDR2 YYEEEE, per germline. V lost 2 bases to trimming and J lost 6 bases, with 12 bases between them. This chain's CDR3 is CASSFGTSTEQYF. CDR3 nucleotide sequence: TGTGCCAGCAGCTTCGGCACTAGCACCGAGCAGTACTTC.

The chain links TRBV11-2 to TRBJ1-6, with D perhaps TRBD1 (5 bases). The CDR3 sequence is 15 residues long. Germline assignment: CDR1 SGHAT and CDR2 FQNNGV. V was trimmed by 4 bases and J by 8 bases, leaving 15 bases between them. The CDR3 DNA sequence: TGTGCCAGCAGCTATAAAGCAGGGTGGGATTCACCCCTCCACTTT. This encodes CASSYKAGWDSPLHF.

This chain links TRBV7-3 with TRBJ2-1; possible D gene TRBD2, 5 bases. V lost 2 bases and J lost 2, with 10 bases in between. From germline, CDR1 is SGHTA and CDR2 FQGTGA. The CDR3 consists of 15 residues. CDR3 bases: TGTGCCAGCAGCTTATCTGCTAGCACCTACAATGAGCAGTTCTTC. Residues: CASSLSASTYNEQFF. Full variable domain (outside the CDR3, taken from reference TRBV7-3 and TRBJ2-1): GAGVSQTPSNKVTEKGKYVELRCDPISGHTALYWYRQSLGQGPEFLIYFQGTGAADDSGLPNDRFFAVRPEGSVSTLKIQRTERGDSAVYLCASSLSASTYNEQFFGPGTRLTVL.

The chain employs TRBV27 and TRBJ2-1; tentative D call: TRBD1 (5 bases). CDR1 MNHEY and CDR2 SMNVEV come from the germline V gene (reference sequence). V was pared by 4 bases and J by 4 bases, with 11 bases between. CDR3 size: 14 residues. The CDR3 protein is CASSSLTVYNEQFF. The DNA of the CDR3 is TGTGCCAGCAGTTCTCTGACAGTATACAATGAGCAGTTCTTC.

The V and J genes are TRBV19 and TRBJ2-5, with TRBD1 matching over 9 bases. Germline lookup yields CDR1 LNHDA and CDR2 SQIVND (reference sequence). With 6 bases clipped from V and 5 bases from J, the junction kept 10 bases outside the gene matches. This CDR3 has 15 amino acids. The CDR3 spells CASRTTGGRDETQYF. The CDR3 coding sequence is TGTGCCAGTAGAACTACAGGGGGCCGAGACGAGACCCAGTACTTC.

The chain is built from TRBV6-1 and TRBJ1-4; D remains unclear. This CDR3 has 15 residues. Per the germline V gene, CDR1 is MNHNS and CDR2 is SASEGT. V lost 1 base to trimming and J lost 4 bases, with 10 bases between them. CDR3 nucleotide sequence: TGTGCCAGCAGTGAAGTATACAGTTTTAATGAAAAACTGTTTTTT. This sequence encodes CASSEVYSFNEKLFF.

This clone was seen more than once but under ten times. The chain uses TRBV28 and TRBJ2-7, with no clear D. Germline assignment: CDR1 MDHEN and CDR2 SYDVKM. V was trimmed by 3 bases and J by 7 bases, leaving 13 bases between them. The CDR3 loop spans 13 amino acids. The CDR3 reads CASSFPHAMEQYF. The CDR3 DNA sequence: TGTGCCAGCAGTTTCCCGCACGCGATGGAGCAGTACTTC.

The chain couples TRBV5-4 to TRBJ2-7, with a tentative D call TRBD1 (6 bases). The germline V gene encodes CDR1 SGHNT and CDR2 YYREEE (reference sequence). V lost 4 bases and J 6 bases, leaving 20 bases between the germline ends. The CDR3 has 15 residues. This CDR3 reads CASSHRDTGWGEQYF. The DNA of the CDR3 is TGTGCCAGCAGCCACCGGGACACCGGGTGGGGCGAGCAGTACTTC. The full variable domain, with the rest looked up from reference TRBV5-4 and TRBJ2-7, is ETGVTQSPTHLIKTRGQQVTLRCSSQSGHNTVSWYQQALGQGPQFIFQYYREEENGRGNFPPRFSGLQFPNYSSELNVNALELDDSALYLCASSHRDTGWGEQYFGPGTRLTVT.

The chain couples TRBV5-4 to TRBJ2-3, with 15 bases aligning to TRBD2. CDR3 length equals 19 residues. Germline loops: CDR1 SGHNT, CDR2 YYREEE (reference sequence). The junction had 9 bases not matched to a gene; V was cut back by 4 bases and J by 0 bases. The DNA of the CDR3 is TGTGCCAGCAGCGCGGGACTAGCGGGAGGACAATTAAGCACAGATACGCAGTATTTT. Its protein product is CASSAGLAGGQLSTDTQYF.

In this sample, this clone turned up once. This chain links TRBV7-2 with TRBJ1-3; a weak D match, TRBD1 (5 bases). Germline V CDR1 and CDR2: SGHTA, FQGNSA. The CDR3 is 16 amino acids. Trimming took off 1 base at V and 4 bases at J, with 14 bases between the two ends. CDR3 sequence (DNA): TGTGCCAGCAGCTTAGGGGCAGGGTATAAGGGAAACACCATATATTTT. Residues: CASSLGAGYKGNTIYF.

In DNA form, the CDR3 reads TGCGCCAGCAGCGTGACTATCGCCGGAGGGGATGAGCAGTTCTTC. As protein: CASSVTIAGGDEQFF. This chain joins TRBV5-1 and TRBJ2-1, with D perhaps TRBD2 (6 bases). CDR3 length: 15 amino acids. Germline CDR1 and CDR2: SGHRS and YFSETQ. V dropped 4 bases and J dropped 8 bases, with 19 bases sitting between them.

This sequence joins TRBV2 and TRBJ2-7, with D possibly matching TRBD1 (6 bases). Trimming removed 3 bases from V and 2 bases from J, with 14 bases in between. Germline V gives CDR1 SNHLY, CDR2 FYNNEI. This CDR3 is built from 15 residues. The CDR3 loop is CASSDSRGDTYEQYF. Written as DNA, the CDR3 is TGTGCCAGCAGTGATTCCAGGGGCGATACCTACGAGCAGTACTTC.

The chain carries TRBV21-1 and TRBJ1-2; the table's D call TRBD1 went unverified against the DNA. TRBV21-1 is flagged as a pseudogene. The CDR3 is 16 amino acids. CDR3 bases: TGTGCCAGCAGCCCGGCCGGGACAGGGGGTGGCTATGGCTACACCTTC. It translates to CASSPAGTGGGYGYTF.

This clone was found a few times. The CDR3, as DNA: TGCGCCAGCAGGACCGGGACAGGGTATAACTATGGCTACACCTTC. It encodes CASRTGTGYNYGYTF. This chain uses TRBV5-1 with TRBJ1-2; 9 bases match TRBD1. The CDR3 consists of 15 residues. CDR1 is SGHRS, CDR2 YFSETQ, per germline. Germline trimming cut 5 bases from V and 1 base from J; bases unmatched to any gene: 6.